The rows below give T cell receptor beta chains drawn from one sample of a study of CD8 T cells in ankylosing spondylitis. TCRdb fed the 5' RACE reads into MiXCR, producing one record per CDR3 protein. Of about 89,000 distinct CDR3 sequences listed, under 30% are singletons. Sequenced input: blood, either unsorted or a sorted T cell fraction (not recorded which). All receptors derive from a male donor with ankylosing spondylitis or in good health (not recorded which). Both conserved end residues are trimmed from each CDR3. The order of the fields is V gene, J gene, CDR3 protein.

>TRBV20-1|TRBJ2-2
SARVPGRRAGELF
>TRBV7-8|TRBJ1-5
ASSKYRQAETYSNQPQH
>TRBV5-5|TRBJ1-1
ASRATGGTEAF
>TRBV20-1|TRBJ2-7
SARVGGAAAYEQY
>TRBV10-3|TRBJ2-1
AISLDRNVVEQF
>TRBV27|TRBJ2-5
ASQGPYQETQY
>TRBV29-1|TRBJ1-1
SVRMNTEAF
>TRBV5-1|TRBJ2-1
ASSLEAEQF
>TRBV2|TRBJ2-3
ASSGRTRSTDTQY
>TRBV15|TRBJ2-5
ATSRDMGALQETQY
>TRBV12-3/TRBV12-4|TRBJ2-1
ASSPSTSGNEQF
>TRBV5-1|TRBJ1-3
ASSFGSSGNTIY
>TRBV20-1|TRBJ1-5
SAKGTWSQPQH
>TRBV20-1|TRBJ2-4
SAPRGANIQY
>TRBV20-1|TRBJ2-3
SAESQGPDTQY
>TRBV12-3/TRBV12-4|TRBJ1-3
ASSDIGNTIY
>TRBV12-3/TRBV12-4|TRBJ2-1
ASSLDFEKEF
>TRBV12-3/TRBV12-4|TRBJ2-3
ASRLESDNTQY